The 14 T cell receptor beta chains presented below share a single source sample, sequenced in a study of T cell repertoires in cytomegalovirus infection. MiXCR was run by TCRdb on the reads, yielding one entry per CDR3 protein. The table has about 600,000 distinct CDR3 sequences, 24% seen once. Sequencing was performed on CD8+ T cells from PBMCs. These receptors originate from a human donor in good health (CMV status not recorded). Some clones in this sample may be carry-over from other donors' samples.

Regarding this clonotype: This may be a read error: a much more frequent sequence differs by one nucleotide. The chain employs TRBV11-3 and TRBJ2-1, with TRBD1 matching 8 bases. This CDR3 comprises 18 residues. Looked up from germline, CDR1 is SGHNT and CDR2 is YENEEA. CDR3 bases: TGTCCCAGCAGCCCGGAGGGGATCGGACAGGGATCCTACAATGAGCAGTTCTTC. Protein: CPSSPEGIGQGSYNEQFF.

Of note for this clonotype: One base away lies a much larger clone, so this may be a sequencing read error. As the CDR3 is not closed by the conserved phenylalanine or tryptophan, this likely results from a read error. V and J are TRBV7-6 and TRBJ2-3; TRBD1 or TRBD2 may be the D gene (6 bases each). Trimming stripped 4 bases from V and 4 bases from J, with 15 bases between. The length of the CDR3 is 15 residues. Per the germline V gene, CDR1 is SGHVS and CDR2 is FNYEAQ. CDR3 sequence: CASSSVGGGPDTQYY. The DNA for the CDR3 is TGTGCCAGCAGCTCCGTCGGAGGGGGGCCAGATACGCAGTATTAT.

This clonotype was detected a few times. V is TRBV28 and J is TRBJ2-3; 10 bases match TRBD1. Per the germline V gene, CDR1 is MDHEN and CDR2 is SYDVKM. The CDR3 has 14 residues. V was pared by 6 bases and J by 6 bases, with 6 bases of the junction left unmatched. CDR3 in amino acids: CASSLTGGMDTQYF. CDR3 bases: TGTGCCAGCAGCCTGACAGGGGGCATGGATACGCAGTATTTT.

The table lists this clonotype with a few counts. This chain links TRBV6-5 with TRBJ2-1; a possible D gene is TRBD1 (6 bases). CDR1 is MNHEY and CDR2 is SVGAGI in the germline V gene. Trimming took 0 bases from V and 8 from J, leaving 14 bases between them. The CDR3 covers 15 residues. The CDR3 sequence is CASSYSDRPGDEQFF. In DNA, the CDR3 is TGTGCCAGCAGTTACTCTGACAGGCCCGGAGATGAGCAGTTCTTC.

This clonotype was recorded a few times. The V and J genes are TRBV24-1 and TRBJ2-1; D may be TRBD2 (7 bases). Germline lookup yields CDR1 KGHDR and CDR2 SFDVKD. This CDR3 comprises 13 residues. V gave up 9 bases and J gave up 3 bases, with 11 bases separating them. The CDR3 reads CATLGGGYNEQFF. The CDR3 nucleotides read TGTGCCACCTTAGGGGGGGGCTACAATGAGCAGTTCTTC.

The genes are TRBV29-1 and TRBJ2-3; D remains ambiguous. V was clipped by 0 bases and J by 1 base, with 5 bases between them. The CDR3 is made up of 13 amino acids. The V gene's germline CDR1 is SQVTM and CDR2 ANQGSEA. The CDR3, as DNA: TGCAGCGTTGAAGATCCGGGCACAGATACGCAGTATTTT. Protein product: CSVEDPGTDTQYF.

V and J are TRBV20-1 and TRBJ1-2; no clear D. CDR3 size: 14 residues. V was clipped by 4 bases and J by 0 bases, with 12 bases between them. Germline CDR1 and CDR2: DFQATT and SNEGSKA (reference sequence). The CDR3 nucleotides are TGCAGTGCTACGGCGTCAGTTGCTAACTATGGCTACACCTTC. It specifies CSATASVANYGYTF.

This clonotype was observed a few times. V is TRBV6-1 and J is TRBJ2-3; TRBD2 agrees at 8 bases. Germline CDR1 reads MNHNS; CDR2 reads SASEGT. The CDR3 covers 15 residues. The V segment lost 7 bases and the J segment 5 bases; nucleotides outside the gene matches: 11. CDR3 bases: TGTGCCAGCACCCTCGGGGGGGGTCCGAAAGATACGCAGTATTTT. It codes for CASTLGGGPKDTQYF.

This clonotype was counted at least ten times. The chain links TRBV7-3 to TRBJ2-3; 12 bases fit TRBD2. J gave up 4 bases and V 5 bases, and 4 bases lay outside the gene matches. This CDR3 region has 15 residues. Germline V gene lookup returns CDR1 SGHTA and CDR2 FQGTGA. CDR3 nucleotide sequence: TGTGCCAGCAGCCCACTAGCGGGGGGCCCAGATACGCAGTATTTT. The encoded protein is CASSPLAGGPDTQYF.

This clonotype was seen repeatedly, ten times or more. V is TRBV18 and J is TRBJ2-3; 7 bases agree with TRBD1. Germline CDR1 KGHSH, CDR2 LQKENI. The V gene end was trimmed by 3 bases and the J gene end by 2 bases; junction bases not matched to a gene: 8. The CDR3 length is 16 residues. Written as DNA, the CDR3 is TGTGCCAGCTCACCTGGGGACAGTCCATTCACAGATACGCAGTATTTT. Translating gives CASSPGDSPFTDTQYF. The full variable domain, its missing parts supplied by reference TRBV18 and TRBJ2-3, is NAGVMQNPRHLVRRRGQEARLRCSPMKGHSHVYWYRQLPEEGLKFMVYLQKENIIDESGMPKERFSAEFPKEGPSILRIQQVVRGDSAAYFCASSPGDSPFTDTQYFGPGTRLTVL.

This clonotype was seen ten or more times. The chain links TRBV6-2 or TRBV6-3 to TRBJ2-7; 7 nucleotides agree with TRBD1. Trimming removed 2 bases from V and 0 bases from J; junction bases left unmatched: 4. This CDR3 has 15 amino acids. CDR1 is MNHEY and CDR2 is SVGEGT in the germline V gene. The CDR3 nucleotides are TGTGCCAGCAGTTACAACCGGGACAGCTCCTACGAGCAGTACGTC. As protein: CASSYNRDSSYEQYV.

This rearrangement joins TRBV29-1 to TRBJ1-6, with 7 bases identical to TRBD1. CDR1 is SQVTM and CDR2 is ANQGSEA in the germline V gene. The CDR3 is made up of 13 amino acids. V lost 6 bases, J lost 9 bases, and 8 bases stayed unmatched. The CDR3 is CSVGATGSSPLHF. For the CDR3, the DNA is TGCAGCGTGGGGGCGACAGGGTCTTCACCCCTCCACTTT.

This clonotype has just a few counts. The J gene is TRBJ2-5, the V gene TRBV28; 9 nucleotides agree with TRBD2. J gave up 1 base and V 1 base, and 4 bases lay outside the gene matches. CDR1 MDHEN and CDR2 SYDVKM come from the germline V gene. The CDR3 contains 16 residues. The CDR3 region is CASSLSLAGAQETQYF. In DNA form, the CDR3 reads TGTGCCAGCAGTTTATCGTTAGCGGGGGCCCAAGAGACCCAGTACTTC.

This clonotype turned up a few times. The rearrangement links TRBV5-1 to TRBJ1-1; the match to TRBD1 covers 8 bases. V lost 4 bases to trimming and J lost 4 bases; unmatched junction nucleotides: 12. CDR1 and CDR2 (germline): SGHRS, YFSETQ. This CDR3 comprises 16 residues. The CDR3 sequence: CASSLPDRGGSTEAFF. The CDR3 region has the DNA TGCGCCAGCAGCCTCCCCGACAGGGGAGGAAGCACTGAAGCTTTCTTT. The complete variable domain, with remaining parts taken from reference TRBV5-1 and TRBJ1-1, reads KAGVTQTPRYLIKTRGQQVTLSCSPISGHRSVSWYQQTPGQGLQFLFEYFSETQRNKGNFPGRFSGRQFSNSRSEMNVSTLELGDSALYLCASSLPDRGGSTEAFFGQGTRLTVV.